This T cell receptor beta chain comes out of a study of blood T cell repertoires in COVID-19. Here immunoSEQ multiplex PCR was the method, and the copy in TCRdb shows in-frame clones only, minus some. The repertoire consists of 260,000 or so clones, with around 82% occurring once and the leading ten covering roughly 4.7%. The ends lost 6 bases at V and 4 bases at J; junction bases unmatched: 2. Germline CDR1 reads MNHEY; CDR2 reads SMNVEV (reference sequence). The CDR3 extends over 13 amino acids. V and J are TRBV27 and TRBJ2-2, with TRBD1 matching 7 bases. This clonotype was sampled from a woman in her 70s with acute or convalescent COVID-19. Sequencing used peripheral blood. DNA for the CDR3: TGTGCCAGCAGCGCAGGGGGCACCGGGGAGCTGTTTTTT. As protein: CASSAGGTGELFF.